These T cell receptor beta chains were read from a single sample in a study of graft-versus-host responses after intestinal transplantation. These receptors' targets are unknown. TCRdb keeps only in-frame clones here, not all; method: immunoSEQ multiplex PCR. The sample holds some 84,000 clones, around 80% seen once. The specimen comprised unstimulated CD4+ T cells sorted from spleen or lymph node cells, sampled before intestinal transplant. The receptors stem from a human donor who received an intestinal transplant. The CDR3 runs from the conserved cysteine through the conserved F or W. A D gene is named only where the DNA matches it firmly. For some rows the clone size is stated as once, few or many, or as a class when expanded; others skip it.

v_call	j_call	clone_size	d_call	cdr3_aa	cdr3_nt
TRBV2	TRBJ2-4	few	TRBD1	CASRRTGSKAKNIQYF	TGTGCCAGCAGGCGGACAGGGTCCAAAGCCAAAAACATTCAGTACTTC
TRBV15	TRBJ2-3	-	-	CATSSTRSTDTQYF	TGTGCCACCAGCAGTACTAGATCCACAGATACGCAGTATTTT
TRBV28	TRBJ2-7	-	TRBD1	CASSPTGQVGYEQYF	TGTGCCAGCAGTCCAACTGGACAGGTCGGCTACGAGCAGTACTTC
TRBV25-1	TRBJ2-3	-	-	CASSDTARVDTQYF	TGTGCCAGCAGTGATACCGCCAGGGTAGATACGCAGTATTTT
TRBV5-1	TRBJ2-5	-	-	CASSLEGRQETQYF	TGCGCCAGCAGCTTGGAGGGGCGGCAAGAGACCCAGTACTTC
TRBV28	TRBJ1-3	-	-	CASTRGYSGNTIYF	TGTGCCAGCACAAGGGGTTACTCTGGAAACACCATATATTTT
TRBV30	TRBJ2-1	-	-	CACLLGQEQFF	TGTGCCTGCCTTCTTGGGCAGGAGCAGTTCTTC
TRBV5-4	TRBJ2-7	few	-	CAVGTAGTYEQYF	TGTGCAGTCGGTACGGCGGGGACCTACGAGCAGTACTTC
TRBV5-6	TRBJ1-4	-	TRBD1	CASSLRTGSEKLFF	TGTGCCAGCAGCTTAAGGACAGGGAGTGAAAAACTGTTTTTT
TRBV7-9	TRBJ1-1	-	-	CASSPRGFGNTEAFF	TGTGCCAGCAGCCCGCGGGGGTTCGGGAACACTGAAGCTTTCTTT
TRBV19	TRBJ2-2	-	-	CASNLNTGELFF	TGTGCCAGTAATCTGAACACCGGGGAGCTGTTTTTT
TRBV5-1	TRBJ2-7	-	-	CASSRGTVTYEQYF	TGCGCCAGCAGCCGGGGGACAGTGACCTACGAGCAGTACTTC
TRBV27	TRBJ2-3	-	TRBD2	CASSRLAGGPGTDTQYF	TGTGCCAGCAGCCGACTAGCGGGAGGGCCTGGCACAGATACGCAGTATTTT
TRBV7-9	TRBJ2-3	-	TRBD2	CASSPGLAGGAVSDTQYF	TGTGCCAGCAGCCCGGGACTAGCGGGGGGGGCCGTTTCAGATACGCAGTATTTT
TRBV9	TRBJ2-1	-	TRBD2	CASSVAISGRRNEQFF	TGTGCCAGCAGCGTAGCTATTAGCGGGAGAAGGAATGAGCAGTTCTTC
TRBV21-1	TRBJ2-7	-	-	CASTPGQSYEQYF	TGTGCCAGCACCCCGGGACAGTCCTACGAGCAGTACTTC
TRBV2	TRBJ2-5	-	TRBD2	CASSEGELAGGQYF	TGTGCCAGCAGTGAAGGGGAACTAGCGGGGGGACAGTACTTC
TRBV2	TRBJ2-7	-	TRBD2	CASSVFLREQQYF	TGTGCCAGCAGTGTTTTTCTGCGGGAGCAGCAGTACTTC
TRBV6-5	TRBJ2-4	-	TRBD1	CASSTGQGSIQYF	TGTGCCAGCAGTACTGGACAGGGGTCCATTCAGTACTTC
TRBV28	TRBJ2-1	-	TRBD1	CASSPPFGTGLVNEQFF	TGTGCCAGCAGTCCACCTTTCGGGACAGGGTTGGTAAATGAGCAGTTCTTC
TRBV28	TRBJ2-7	-	-	CASSLRQNYEQYF	TGTGCCAGCAGTCTGCGACAAAATTACGAGCAGTACTTC
TRBV7-9	TRBJ2-5	-	-	CASSLAEGLGTQYF	TGTGCCAGCAGCTTAGCGGAGGGTTTGGGGACCCAGTACTTC
TRBV5-1	TRBJ2-2	-	TRBD1	CASSAPGQGKNGELFF	TGCGCCAGCAGCGCACCGGGACAGGGAAAAAACGGGGAGCTGTTTTTT
TRBV11-2	TRBJ2-1	-	TRBD1	CASSPPGGVIPWGEQFF	TGTGCCAGCAGCCCCCCAGGGGGAGTGATCCCTTGGGGTGAGCAGTTCTTC
TRBV18	TRBJ2-2	-	TRBD2	CASSLLAGDTGELFF	TGTGCCAGCTCACTGCTAGCGGGGGACACCGGGGAGCTGTTTTTT
TRBV6-5	TRBJ1-1	-	-	CASRLSVNTEAFF	TGTGCCAGCAGACTATCGGTGAACACTGAAGCTTTCTTT
TRBV5-4	TRBJ1-2	-	-	CASSSTGTYGYTF	TGTGCCAGCAGCTCAACAGGGACCTATGGCTACACCTTC
TRBV28	TRBJ1-2	few	TRBD1	CASRAGTVEFYGYTF	TGTGCCAGCAGGGCCGGGACAGTGGAATTCTATGGCTACACCTTC
TRBV6-6	TRBJ2-5	-	-	CASRTGIQETQYF	TGTGCCAGCAGAACGGGAATTCAAGAGACCCAGTACTTC
TRBV5-1	TRBJ2-7	-	TRBD1	CASSLQGQGPYEQYF	TGCGCCAGCAGCTTGCAGGGACAGGGACCTTACGAGCAGTACTTC
TRBV5-4	TRBJ2-5	-	-	CASSLVDSSETQYF	TGTGCCAGCAGCTTGGTGGACAGCTCAGAGACCCAGTACTTC
TRBV4-1	TRBJ1-5	-	-	CASSQGRGSGNQPQHF	TGCGCCAGCAGCCAAGGAAGAGGTTCGGGCAATCAGCCCCAGCATTTT
TRBV2	TRBJ2-7	-	TRBD1	CASGTVYEQYF	TGTGCCAGTGGGACAGTCTACGAGCAGTACTTC
TRBV5-1	TRBJ1-1	-	-	CASSLVATSMNTEAFF	TGCGCCAGCAGCTTGGTAGCCACCAGCATGAACACTGAAGCTTTCTTT
TRBV19	TRBJ2-3	-	-	CASSIARGNTDTQYF	TGTGCCAGTAGTATCGCTAGAGGGAACACAGATACGCAGTATTTT
TRBV6-5	TRBJ2-3	-	TRBD2	CASTSSGGTQYF	TGTGCCAGCACCTCTAGCGGGGGGACGCAGTATTTT
TRBV9	TRBJ1-1	-	-	CASSVGQGTEAFF	TGTGCCAGCAGCGTCGGCCAGGGCACTGAAGCTTTCTTT
TRBV7-6	TRBJ2-5	-	TRBD2	CASRRTSGQETQYF	TGTGCCAGCAGAAGGACTAGCGGCCAAGAGACCCAGTACTTC
TRBV18	TRBJ2-3	once	-	CASSPSGHSTDTQYF	TGTGCCAGCTCACCGAGCGGGCACAGCACAGATACGCAGTATTTT
TRBV10-1	TRBJ1-3	-	-	CASSESNGNTIYF	TGCGCCAGCAGTGAGTCTAATGGAAACACCATATATTTT
TRBV6-5	TRBJ1-3	once	-	CASSGGPGGNTIYF	TGTGCCAGCAGTGGAGGGCCCGGGGGAAACACCATATATTTT
TRBV15	TRBJ1-5	-	TRBD1	CATSPPGTGYQPQHF	TGTGCCACCAGCCCCCCCGGGACAGGTTATCAGCCCCAGCATTTT
TRBV5-1	TRBJ2-5	-	-	CASSFSRGQETQYF	TGCGCCAGCAGCTTCTCGCGGGGTCAAGAGACCCAGTACTTC
TRBV18	TRBJ2-7	-	TRBD1	CASSTDRGWDEQYF	TGTGCCAGCTCAACGGACAGGGGATGGGACGAGCAGTACTTC
TRBV7-2	TRBJ2-5	few	-	CASSLVPEGTQYF	TGTGCCAGCAGCTTAGTCCCGGAGGGGACCCAGTACTTC
TRBV6-1	TRBJ1-2	few	-	CASSETLWTANYGYTF	TGTGCCAGCAGTGAGACCCTATGGACAGCCAACTATGGCTACACCTTC
TRBV9	TRBJ1-4	-	TRBD1	CASSPQDRGYEKLFF	TGTGCCAGCAGCCCACAGGACAGGGGGTATGAAAAACTGTTTTTT
TRBV2	TRBJ2-7	-	TRBD1	CASRGDSYREQYF	TGTGCCAGCAGAGGGGACAGTTATAGGGAGCAGTACTTC
TRBV29-1	TRBJ2-3	-	TRBD2	CSVGREGFTDTQYF	TGCAGCGTGGGGCGGGAGGGATTCACAGATACGCAGTATTTT